The 14 T cell receptor beta chains below come from one sample, sequenced in a study of regulatory T cells in long-lasting Graves disease. The TCR beta library used iRepertoire HTBI primers with Arm-PCR amplification of CDR3. MiXCR was run by TCRdb on the multiplex PCR reads, yielding one entry per CDR3 protein. The repertoire holds 520,000 or so distinct CDR3 sequences, with 12% as singletons. Time point noted: newly diagnosed GD, antithyroid drugs for less than 3 months. Extracted RNA from PBMCs served as the source of the TCR library. These same data were also listed under a study on T cells in Graves' hyperthyroidism and ophthalmopathy.

The material sequenced was peripheral blood mononuclear cells (PBMCs), taken at new diagnosis, from a patient treated with antithyroid drugs. These receptors were collected from a woman aged 25 to 39 with Graves disease.

The DNA for the CDR3 is TGTGCCAGCTCACCGTGGGGGCCGCATGGGAGCAATCAGCCCCAGCATTTT. It translates to CASSPWGPHGSNQPQHF. The V call is TRBV18, the J call TRBJ1-5; D possibly corresponds to TRBD1 (6 bases). This CDR3 has 17 amino acids. Germline CDR1 is KGHSH and CDR2 is LQKENI. With 3 bases removed from V and 1 base from J, the gap between germline ends came to 16 bases.

There are a few counts of this clonotype. A read error may explain this, as a much larger clone is one base away. This chain's CDR3 is CAWSVSSPWELNSPLRF. CDR3 DNA: TGTGCCTGGAGTGTGTCGTCACCGTGGGAACTTAATTCACCCCTCCGCTTT. V and J are TRBV30 and TRBJ1-6; D not resolved. The CDR3 spans 17 residues. Germline V gene lookup returns CDR1 GTSNPN and CDR2 SVGIG (reference sequence).

There are many counts of this clonotype. V is TRBV10-3 and J is TRBJ2-5; 8 bases align to TRBD2. This CDR3 is 13 amino acids long. Germline CDR1 and CDR2: ENHRY and SYGVKD. With 4 bases clipped from V and 4 bases from J, the junction kept 2 bases outside the gene matches. The CDR3 sequence: CAISGLARETQYF. The CDR3 nucleotides are TGTGCCATCAGTGGACTAGCGAGAGAGACCCAGTACTTC.

This clonotype was seen many times. The chain joins TRBV11-2 to TRBJ2-1; D remains ambiguous. Germline-derived CDR1 and CDR2 are SGHAT and FQNNGV. Deletions cut 1 base from V and 15 bases from J, with 16 bases between. The CDR3 consists of 13 residues. CDR3 sequence: CASSLADAVSSFF. The CDR3 coding sequence is TGTGCCAGCAGCTTAGCGGATGCGGTGAGCTCGTTCTTC.

On this clonotype: This likely stems from a read error, as it lies one base from a far larger clone. The V gene is TRBV15, the J gene TRBJ2-1, with 10 bases that match TRBD2. Germline V CDR1 and CDR2: LNHNV, YYDKDF (reference sequence). V trimming: 3 bases; J trimming: 10 bases; junction bases outside the gene matches: 9. The CDR3 has 15 residues. Here the CDR3 reads CATSSPAGGRREQFF. In nucleotides, the CDR3 is TGTGCCACCAGCAGTCCAGCGGGAGGGCGACGCGAGCAGTTCTTC.

In this sample, this clonotype turned up many times. The gene calls are TRBV18 and TRBJ1-2; perhaps TRBD1 as D (5 bases). This CDR3 region has 12 residues. V dropped 3 bases and J dropped 6 bases, with 8 bases sitting between them. Germline V gene data show CDR1 as KGHSH and CDR2 as LQKENI. The DNA for the CDR3 is TGTGCCAGCTCACCGGGGACGGATGGCTACACCTTC. Its translation: CASSPGTDGYTF.

This clonotype has a count of ten or more. The chain couples TRBV7-9 to TRBJ2-3; 10 positions match TRBD2. J gave up 3 bases and V 5 bases, and 5 bases lay outside the gene matches. The germline V gene has CDR1 SEHNR and CDR2 FQNEAQ (reference sequence). This CDR3 region has 15 residues. CDR3 coding DNA: TGTGCCAGCAGCCGACCTAGCGGGAGTACAGATACGCAGTATTTT. Residues: CASSRPSGSTDTQYF.

There are many counts of this clonotype. The chain has TRBV7-8 and TRBJ2-1; D possibly matches TRBD1 or TRBD2 (5 bases each). The CDR3 is 17 residues long. Germline V gives CDR1 SGHVS, CDR2 FQNEAQ. The V end lost 2 bases, the J end lost 0 bases, and 14 bases lay between the germline ends. CDR3 residues: CASSLRIRDPSYNEQFF. CDR3 nucleotide sequence: TGTGCCAGCAGCTTAAGAATAAGGGACCCCTCCTACAATGAGCAGTTCTTC. The variable domain in full, completed from reference TRBV7-8 and TRBJ2-1, reads GAGVSQSPRYKVAKRGQDVALRCDPISGHVSLFWYQQALGQGPEFLTYFQNEAQLDKSGLPSDRFFAERPEGSVSTLKIQRTQQEDSAVYLCASSLRIRDPSYNEQFFGPGTRLTVL.

The chain links TRBV19 to TRBJ1-1; 8 bases align to TRBD1. With V trimmed by 8 bases and J by 1 base, 9 bases remained unmatched. Germline V gives CDR1 LNHDA, CDR2 SQIVND (reference sequence). The CDR3 runs 15 residues. In nucleotides, the CDR3 is TGTGCCAGTTCCGGGACAGGTACACCGAACACTGAAGCTTTCTTT. Encoded protein: CASSGTGTPNTEAFF.

Turning to this clonotype: A much larger clone lies a single base off, so this may be a read error. The V gene is TRBV2, the J gene TRBJ2-5; TRBD2 is a possible D gene (5 bases). V was shortened by 10 bases and J by 5 bases, with 17 bases between the two germline ends. Looked up from germline, CDR1 is SNHLY and CDR2 is FYNNEI. The CDR3 extends over 13 amino acids. CDR3 bases: TGTGCCACCACTTTTCGCGAGGGCGAGACCCAGTACTTC. Translated: CATTFREGETQYF.

The table lists this clonotype with many counts. The CDR3 coding sequence is TGCAGTGCACGAACCCTTAAGGGGGATTTAGCCTACGAGCAGTACTTC. It codes for CSARTLKGDLAYEQYF. This chain connects TRBV20-1 to TRBJ2-7, with D tentatively TRBD1 (6 bases). Per the germline V gene, CDR1 is DFQATT and CDR2 is SNEGSKA (reference sequence). Trimming removed 6 bases from V and 2 bases from J, with 23 bases in between. This CDR3 comprises 16 residues.

This chain connects TRBV3-1 to TRBJ2-5, with 9 bases identical to TRBD1. Germline V gene sequence: CDR1 LGHDT, CDR2 YNNKEL (reference sequence). The CDR3 has 14 residues. Trimming removed 6 bases from V and 5 bases from J; junction bases left unmatched: 7. CDR3 in DNA: TGTGCCAGCAGACCCGGGACAGGGTGGGAGACCCAGTACTTC. It is translated as CASRPGTGWETQYF.

This clonotype was seen repeatedly, ten times or more. The chain is built from TRBV27 and TRBJ2-2, with D unresolved. This CDR3 contains 15 residues. V was trimmed by 6 bases and J by 1 base, leaving 12 bases between them. Germline V CDR1 and CDR2: MNHEY, SMNVEV (reference sequence). The CDR3 nucleotides read TGTGCCAGCAGCCCCGGGCACCTGAACACCGGGGAGCTGTTTTTT. Protein: CASSPGHLNTGELFF.

The table lists this clonotype with a few counts. V gene TRBV20-1 combines with J gene TRBJ2-1; TRBD2 matches at 9 bases. The CDR3 loop spans 17 amino acids. Germline V lookup: CDR1 DFQATT, CDR2 SNEGSKA (reference sequence). V gave up 0 bases and J gave up 0 bases; unmatched junction bases: 6. The CDR3 DNA reads as TGCAGTGCTAGAGATCCTAGCGGGACCATCTCCTACAATGAGCAGTTCTTC. It specifies CSARDPSGTISYNEQFF.